The text below deals with one T cell receptor beta chain. Profiling relied on immunoSEQ multiplex PCR, and the TCRdb table lists in-frame clones only, not all of them. Seen here are roughly 220,000 clones, around 84% observed once, and the top ten hold less than 20%. This sample was included in a study of blood T cell repertoires in COVID-19. Losses at the gene ends were 3 bases for V and 7 bases for J; bases not matched to a gene: 5. CDR1 is KGHDR and CDR2 is SFDVKD in the germline V gene. There are 14 residues in the CDR3. The sequenced sample was peripheral blood. The receptor's source is a man aged 25 to 40 with active or convalescent COVID-19. The V call is TRBV24-1, the J call TRBJ2-1; 7 bases align to TRBD1. The CDR3 nucleotides read TGTGCCACCAGTGATAGGACAGGTTGGAATGAGCAGTTCTTC. Its translation is CATSDRTGWNEQFF.